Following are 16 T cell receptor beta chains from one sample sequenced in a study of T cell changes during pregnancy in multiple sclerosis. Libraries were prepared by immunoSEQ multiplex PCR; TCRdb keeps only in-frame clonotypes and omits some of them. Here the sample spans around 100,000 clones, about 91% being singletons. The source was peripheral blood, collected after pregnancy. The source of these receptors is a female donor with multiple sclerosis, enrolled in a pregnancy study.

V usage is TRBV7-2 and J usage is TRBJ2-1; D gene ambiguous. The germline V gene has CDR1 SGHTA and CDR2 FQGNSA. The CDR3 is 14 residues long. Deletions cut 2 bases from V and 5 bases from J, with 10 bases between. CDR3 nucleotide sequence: TGTGCCAGCAGCTTACCGAGGCGGAACAATGAGCAGTTCTTC. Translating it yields CASSLPRRNNEQFF.

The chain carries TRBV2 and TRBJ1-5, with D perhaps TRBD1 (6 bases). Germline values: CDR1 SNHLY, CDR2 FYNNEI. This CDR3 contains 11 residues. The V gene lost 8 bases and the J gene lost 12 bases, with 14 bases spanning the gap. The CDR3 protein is CASSREGVQHF. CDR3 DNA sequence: TGTGCCAGCTCTCGTGAGGGGGTCCAGCATTTT.

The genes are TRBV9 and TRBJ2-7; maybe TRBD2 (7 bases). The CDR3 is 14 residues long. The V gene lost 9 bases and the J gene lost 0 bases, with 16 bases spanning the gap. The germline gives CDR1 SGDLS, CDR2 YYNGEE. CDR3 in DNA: TGTGCCACCCCGGGGGGCAGGAACTCCTACGAGCAGTACTTC. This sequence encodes CATPGGRNSYEQYF.

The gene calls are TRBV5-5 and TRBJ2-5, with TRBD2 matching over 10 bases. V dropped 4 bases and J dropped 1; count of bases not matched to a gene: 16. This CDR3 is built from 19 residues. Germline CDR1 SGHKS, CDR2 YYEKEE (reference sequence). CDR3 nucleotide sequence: TGTGCCAGCAGCGCGGCGCAGCGGGGGGGACGTACCGGCCAAGAGACCCAGTACTTC. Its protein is CASSAAQRGGRTGQETQYF.

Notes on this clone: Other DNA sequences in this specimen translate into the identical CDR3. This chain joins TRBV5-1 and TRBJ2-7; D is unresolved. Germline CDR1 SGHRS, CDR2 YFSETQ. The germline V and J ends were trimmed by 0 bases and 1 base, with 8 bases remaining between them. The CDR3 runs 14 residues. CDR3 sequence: CASSLEAESYEQYF. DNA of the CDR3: TGCGCCAGCAGCTTGGAGGCGGAGTCCTACGAGCAGTACTTC.

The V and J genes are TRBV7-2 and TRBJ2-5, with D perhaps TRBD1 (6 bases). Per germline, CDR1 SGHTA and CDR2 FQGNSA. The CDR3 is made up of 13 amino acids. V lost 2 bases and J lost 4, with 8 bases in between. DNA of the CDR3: TGTGCCAGCAGCTTAAACAGGGCAGAGACCCAGTACTTC. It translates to CASSLNRAETQYF.

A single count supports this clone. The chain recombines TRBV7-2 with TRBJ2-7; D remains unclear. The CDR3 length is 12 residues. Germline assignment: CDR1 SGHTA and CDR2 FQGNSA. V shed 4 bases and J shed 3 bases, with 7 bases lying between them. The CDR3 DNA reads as TGTGCCAGCAGCTCTACCCACTACGAGCAGTACTTC. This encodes CASSSTHYEQYF. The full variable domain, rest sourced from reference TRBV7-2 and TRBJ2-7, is GAGVSQSPSNKVTEKGKDVELRCDPISGHTALYWYRQSLGQGLEFLIYFQGNSAPDKSGLPSDRFSAERTGGSVSTLTIQRTQQEDSAVYLCASSSTHYEQYFGPGTRLTVT.

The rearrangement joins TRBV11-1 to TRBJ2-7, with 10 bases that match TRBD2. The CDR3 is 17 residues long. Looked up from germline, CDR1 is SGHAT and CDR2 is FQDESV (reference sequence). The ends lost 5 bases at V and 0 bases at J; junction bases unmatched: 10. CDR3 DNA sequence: TGTGCCAGCAGCCTCGGGGTAGCGGGAGGAATCTCCTACGAGCAGTACTTC. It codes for CASSLGVAGGISYEQYF.

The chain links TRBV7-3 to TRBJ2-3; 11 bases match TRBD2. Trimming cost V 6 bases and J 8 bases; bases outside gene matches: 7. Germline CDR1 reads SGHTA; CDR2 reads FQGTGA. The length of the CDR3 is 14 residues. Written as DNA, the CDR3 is TGTGCCAGCAGGGCCGGGACTAGCGGAGGTACGCAGTATTTT. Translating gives CASRAGTSGGTQYF.

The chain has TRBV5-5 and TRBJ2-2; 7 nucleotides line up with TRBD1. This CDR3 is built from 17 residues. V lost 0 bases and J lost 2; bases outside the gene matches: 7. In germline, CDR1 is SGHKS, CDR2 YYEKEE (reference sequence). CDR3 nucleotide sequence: TGTGCCAGCAGCTTGGAGTACGGGACAGCCAACACCGGGGAGCTGTTTTTT. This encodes CASSLEYGTANTGELFF.

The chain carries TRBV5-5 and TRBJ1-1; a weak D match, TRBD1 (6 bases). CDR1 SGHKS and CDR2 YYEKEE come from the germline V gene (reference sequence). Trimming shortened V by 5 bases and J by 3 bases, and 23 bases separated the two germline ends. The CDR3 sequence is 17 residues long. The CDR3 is CASSFYGGGRTDTEAFF. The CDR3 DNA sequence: TGTGCCAGCAGTTTCTACGGGGGGGGCCGAACCGACACTGAAGCTTTCTTT.

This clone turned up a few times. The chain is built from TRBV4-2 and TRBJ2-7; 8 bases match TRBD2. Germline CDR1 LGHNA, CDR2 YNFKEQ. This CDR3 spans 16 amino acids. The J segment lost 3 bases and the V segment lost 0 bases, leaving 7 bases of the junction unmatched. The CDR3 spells CASSQDGSGGYYEQYF. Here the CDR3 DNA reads TGTGCCAGCAGCCAAGATGGGAGCGGGGGCTACTACGAGCAGTACTTC.

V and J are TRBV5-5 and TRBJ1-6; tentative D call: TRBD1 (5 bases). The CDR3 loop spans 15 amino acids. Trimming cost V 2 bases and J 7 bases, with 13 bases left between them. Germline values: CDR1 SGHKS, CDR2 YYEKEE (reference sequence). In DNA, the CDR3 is TGTGCCAGCAGCTTCCTGTTGGGGCGAAATTCACCCCTCCACTTT. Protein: CASSFLLGRNSPLHF.

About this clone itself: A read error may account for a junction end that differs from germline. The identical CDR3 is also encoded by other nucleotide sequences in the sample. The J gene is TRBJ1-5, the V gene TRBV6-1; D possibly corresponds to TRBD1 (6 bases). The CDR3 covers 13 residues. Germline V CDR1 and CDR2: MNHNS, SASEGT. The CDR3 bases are TGTGCTAGCAGTGTACAGGGAAATCAGCCCCAGCATTTT. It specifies CASSVQGNQPQHF.

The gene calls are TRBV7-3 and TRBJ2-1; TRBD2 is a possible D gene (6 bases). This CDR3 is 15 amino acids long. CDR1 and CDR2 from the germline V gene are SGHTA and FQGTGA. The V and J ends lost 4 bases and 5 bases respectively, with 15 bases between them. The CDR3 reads CASSSQGLQNNEQFF. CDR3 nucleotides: TGTGCCAGCAGCTCCCAGGGACTGCAGAACAATGAGCAGTTCTTC.

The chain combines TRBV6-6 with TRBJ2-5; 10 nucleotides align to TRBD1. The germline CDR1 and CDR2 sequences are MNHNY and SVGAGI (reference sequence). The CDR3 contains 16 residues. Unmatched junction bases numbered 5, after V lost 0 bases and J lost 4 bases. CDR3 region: CASSYSGQGMRETQYF. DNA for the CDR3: TGTGCCAGCAGTTACTCGGGACAGGGGATGCGAGAGACCCAGTACTTC.